This TCR beta chain was found in a study of T-cell memory formation after mild COVID-19. Study information: TCR clusters were mostly confined to one donor each.

CDR3 length equals 16 residues. J gave up 4 bases and V 7 bases, and 10 bases lay outside the gene matches. Germline values: CDR1 SGHRS, CDR2 YFSETQ. TCRdb passed the 5' RACE reads through MiXCR, listing each CDR3 protein once. Among some 150,000 distinct CDR3 sequences, roughly 21% were seen once, and the ten largest hold about 2.1%. Study results and limitations: A second wave expanding day 15 to 37 was CD4+-biased; contracting clones were balanced. The CD4+ clones that contracted clustered mainly within CM and EM, and the CD8+ clones concentrated in EMRA. Prior to infection, memory already included some responding clones, suggesting cross-reactive memory joined.

Note on this clonotype: The antigen remains unidentified.

This TCR derives from an adult woman who had mild COVID-19 (a few samples of this study predate the infection). Cell type and time point are not known. The V gene is TRBV5-1, the J gene TRBJ2-3, with 12 bases that match TRBD1. Sequencing was carried out using PBMCs or a T cell subset sorted from them (not recorded which). This chain's CDR3 is CASHWGDRGPADTQYF. DNA of the CDR3: TGCGCCAGCCACTGGGGGGACAGGGGGCCTGCAGATACGCAGTATTTT.